This T cell receptor (beta chain) was captured by sequencing in a study of blood T cell repertoires in COVID-19. At the level of the study: Spain, Italy and the United States supplied samples that represented acute and convalescent COVID-19.

In the authors' workflow: Estimation of nucleated cell counts relied on the amplification of reference gene primers. Profiling relied on immunoSEQ multiplex PCR, and the TCRdb table lists in-frame clones only, not all of them. V and J calls and clone size follow that table, whereas D and trimming were derived from the DNA. Counted here are around 310,000 clones, roughly 90% occurring once; the ten biggest clones make up about 1%. The length of the CDR3 is 17 residues. Trimming removed 3 bases at V and 3 bases at J, with 21 bases between. Germline CDR1 and CDR2: SGHVS and FQNEAQ. Enrollment of patients from Seattle took place during active infection, with longitudinal follow-up.

This TCR came from a woman aged 35 to 49 with COVID-19, enrolled during active disease. V usage is TRBV7-8 and J usage is TRBJ2-7; perhaps TRBD1 as D (6 bases). The sequenced sample was peripheral blood. The CDR3 loop reads CASSFLNSRGPYYEQYF. CDR3 bases: TGTGCCAGCAGCTTTTTAAATAGCAGGGGACCTTACTACGAGCAGTACTTC.